This entry is about one T cell receptor (beta chain). RNA amounts of about 0.5 to 1 ug underwent reverse transcription with random hexamers. One entry per CDR3 protein, called by TCRdb with MiXCR from the immunoSEQ multiplex PCR reads. The table lists about 210,000 distinct CDR3 sequences, 94% of them singletons, with approximately 0.15% in the top ten. The data stem from a study of CD8 T cells in Susac syndrome. Study-wide background: Among the Susac syndrome patients who underwent sequencing, more than 5 had clinically active disease, while eight of them were in remission. At the time of blood draw, patients with Susac syndrome were therapy-naive, receiving corticosteroids, or receiving intravenous immunoglobulin alone.

All included Susac syndrome patients satisfied recently defined diagnostic criteria for definite or probable disease. The V gene lost 6 bases and the J gene lost 0 bases, with 17 bases spanning the gap. The CDR3 is 15 amino acids. Germline V lookup: CDR1 DFQATT, CDR2 SNEGSKA (reference sequence). The V and J genes are TRBV20-1 and TRBJ1-1; D is unclear. The clonotype comes from a human donor with Susac syndrome. The sequenced sample was CD4+ T cells from PBMCs. The CDR3 DNA follows: TGCAGTGCGAGGGCCCGGAGGAACCTGAACACTGAAGCTTTCTTT. This encodes CSARARRNLNTEAFF.